This T cell receptor (beta chain) was captured in a study of identical twins. TCRdb called the 5' RACE reads again in MiXCR, with one record for every CDR3 protein. Seen here are roughly 500,000 distinct CDR3 sequences, 20% to 25% observed once, and the top ten hold under 0.95%. These data were likewise used in another study, on T cells expressing NK-cell markers.

Sequencing used CD4+ T cells sorted from blood. This receptor was taken from a woman aged 18-29 years in good health.

In nucleotides, the CDR3 is TGCGCCAGCAGACGTGCCGCGGGAGGGGAAACCGGGGAGCTGTTTTTT. Its protein product is CASRRAAGGETGELFF. This chain joins TRBV10-2 and TRBJ2-2; TRBD2 agrees at 9 bases. CDR3 length equals 16 residues. V shed 6 bases and J 5 bases; nucleotides not matched to a gene: 10. Germline CDR1 is WSHSY and CDR2 is SAAADI.